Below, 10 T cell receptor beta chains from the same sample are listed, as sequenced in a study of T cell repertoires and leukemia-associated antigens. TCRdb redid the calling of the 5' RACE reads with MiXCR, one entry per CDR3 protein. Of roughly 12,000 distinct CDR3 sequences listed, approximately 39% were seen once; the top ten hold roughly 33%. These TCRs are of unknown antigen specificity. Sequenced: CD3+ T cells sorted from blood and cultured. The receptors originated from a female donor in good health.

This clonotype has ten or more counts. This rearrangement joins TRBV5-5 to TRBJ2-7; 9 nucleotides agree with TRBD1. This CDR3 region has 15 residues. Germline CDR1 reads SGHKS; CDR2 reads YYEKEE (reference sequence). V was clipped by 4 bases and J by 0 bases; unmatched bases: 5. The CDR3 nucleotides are TGTGCCAGCAGCGGTGGGACAGGGATCTCCTACGAGCAGTACTTC. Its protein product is CASSGGTGISYEQYF.

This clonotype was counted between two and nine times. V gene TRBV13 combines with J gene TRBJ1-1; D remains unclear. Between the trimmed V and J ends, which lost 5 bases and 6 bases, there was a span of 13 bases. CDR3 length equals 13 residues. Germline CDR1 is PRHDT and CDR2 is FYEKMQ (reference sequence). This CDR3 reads CASSHPSRPEAFF. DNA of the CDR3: TGTGCCAGCAGCCACCCTTCGAGGCCTGAAGCTTTCTTT.

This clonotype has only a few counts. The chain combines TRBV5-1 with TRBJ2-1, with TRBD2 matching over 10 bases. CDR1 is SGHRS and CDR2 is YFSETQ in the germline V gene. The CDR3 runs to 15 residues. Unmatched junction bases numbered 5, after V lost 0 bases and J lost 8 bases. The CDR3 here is CASSLEGLASDEQFF. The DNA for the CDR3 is TGCGCCAGCAGCTTGGAGGGACTAGCGAGCGATGAGCAGTTCTTC. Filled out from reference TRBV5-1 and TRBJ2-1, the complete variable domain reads KAGVTQTPRYLIKTRGQQVTLSCSPISGHRSVSWYQQTPGQGLQFLFEYFSETQRNKGNFPGRFSGRQFSNSRSEMNVSTLELGDSALYLCASSLEGLASDEQFFGPGTRLTVL.

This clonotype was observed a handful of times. CDR3 coding DNA: TGTGCCAGACTTAAAAGGGCGAGGGTCTCCTACAATGAGCAGTTCTTC. As protein: CARLKRARVSYNEQFF. The gene calls are TRBV21-1 and TRBJ2-1; TRBD1, the D gene given by the table, was not confirmed from the DNA. TRBV21-1 is shown as a pseudogene. This CDR3 has 16 amino acids.

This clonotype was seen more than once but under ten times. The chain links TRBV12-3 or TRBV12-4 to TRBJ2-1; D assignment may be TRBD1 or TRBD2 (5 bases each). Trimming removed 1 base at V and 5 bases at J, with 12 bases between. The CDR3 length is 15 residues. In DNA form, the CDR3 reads TGTGCCAGCAGTTTAGGCCGGGACCTTCACAATGAGCAGTTCTTC. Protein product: CASSLGRDLHNEQFF.

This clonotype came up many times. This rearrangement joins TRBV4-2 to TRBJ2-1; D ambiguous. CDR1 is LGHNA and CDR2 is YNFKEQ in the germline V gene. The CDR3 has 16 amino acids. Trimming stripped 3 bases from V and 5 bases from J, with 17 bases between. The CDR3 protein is CASSHGIHDVNNEQFF. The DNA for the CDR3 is TGTGCCAGCAGCCACGGCATCCACGACGTGAACAATGAGCAGTTCTTC.

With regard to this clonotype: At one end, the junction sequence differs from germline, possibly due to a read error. The CDR3: CVSDWGNQPQHF. CDR3 in DNA: TGTGTCAGCGATTGGGGCAATCAGCCCCAGCATTTT. J is TRBJ1-5 and V is TRBV2; D remains unclear. The CDR3 is made up of 12 amino acids. The germline gives CDR1 SNHLY, CDR2 FYNNEI.

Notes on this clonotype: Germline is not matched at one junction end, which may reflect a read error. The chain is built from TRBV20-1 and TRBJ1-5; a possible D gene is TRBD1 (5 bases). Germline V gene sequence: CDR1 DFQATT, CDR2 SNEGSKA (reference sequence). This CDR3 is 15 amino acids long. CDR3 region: CSARDPSGGARPPHF. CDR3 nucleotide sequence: TGCAGTGCTAGAGATCCTTCGGGGGGAGCTCGGCCCCCGCATTTT.

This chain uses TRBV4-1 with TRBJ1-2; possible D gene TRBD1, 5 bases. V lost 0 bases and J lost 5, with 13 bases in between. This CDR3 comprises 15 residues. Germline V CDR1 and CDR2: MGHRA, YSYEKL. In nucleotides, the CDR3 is TGCGCCAGCAGCCAAGATCAGGTCAGGGTTTATGGCTACACCTTC. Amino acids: CASSQDQVRVYGYTF.

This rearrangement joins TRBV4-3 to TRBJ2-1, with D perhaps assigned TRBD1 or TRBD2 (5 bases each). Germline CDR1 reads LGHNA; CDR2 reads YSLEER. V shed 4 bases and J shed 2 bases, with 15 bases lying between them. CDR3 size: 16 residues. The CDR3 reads CASSLGGAEAYNEQFF. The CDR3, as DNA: TGCGCCAGCAGCCTCGGTGGGGCGGAGGCCTACAATGAGCAGTTCTTC.